Given below is one T cell receptor (beta chain) in context. These data originate in a study of blood T cell repertoires in COVID-19. Germline V gene data show CDR1 as MNHEY and CDR2 as SVGEGT. V gave up 2 bases and J gave up 6 bases, with 22 bases separating them. CDR3 size: 17 residues. Sequencing used immunoSEQ multiplex PCR; TCRdb keeps in-frame clones, though not all of them. The sample lists 20,000 to 30,000 clones, about 81% occurring once. The receptor was derived from a woman aged 70-85 years with COVID-19, enrolled during active disease. The sequenced sample consisted of peripheral blood. The V call is TRBV6-2 or TRBV6-3, the J call TRBJ1-2; D call uncertain. The CDR3: CASSYQWISGGENGYTF. The DNA for the CDR3 is TGTGCCAGCAGTTACCAGTGGATCTCCGGCGGAGAGAATGGCTACACCTTC.